This T cell receptor (beta chain) was obtained from a study of ipilimumab plus nivolumab after autologous stem cell transplantation. As for the study in general: Patients received a median of roughly 5 ipilimumab and 8 nivolumab doses. Whole-study findings and limits: Per the authors, repertoire, Treg and microbiota data justify further study.

Patients got 3 mg/kg IV nivolumab weeks 1, 4, 7, 10, then biweekly through week 26. Measured with immunoSEQ multiplex PCR; TCRdb has only the in-frame clones, and not every one. In the table there are fewer than 15,000 clones, about four fifths of which are singletons. This clone was seen only a few times. Its antigen is undetermined. The J segment lost 4 bases and the V segment lost 3 bases, leaving 6 bases of the junction unmatched. The germline gives CDR1 GTSNPN, CDR2 SVGIG (reference sequence). CDR3 length equals 14 residues. The source is a male donor with primary mediastinal lymphoma. V usage is TRBV30 and J usage is TRBJ1-3; 7 bases match TRBD1. Sequencing used PBMCs, obtained in a trial of ipilimumab plus nivolumab as post-transplant consolidation. The CDR3 spells CAWSDPGQGNTIYF. The CDR3, as DNA: TGTGCCTGGAGCGACCCGGGACAGGGAAACACCATATATTTT.